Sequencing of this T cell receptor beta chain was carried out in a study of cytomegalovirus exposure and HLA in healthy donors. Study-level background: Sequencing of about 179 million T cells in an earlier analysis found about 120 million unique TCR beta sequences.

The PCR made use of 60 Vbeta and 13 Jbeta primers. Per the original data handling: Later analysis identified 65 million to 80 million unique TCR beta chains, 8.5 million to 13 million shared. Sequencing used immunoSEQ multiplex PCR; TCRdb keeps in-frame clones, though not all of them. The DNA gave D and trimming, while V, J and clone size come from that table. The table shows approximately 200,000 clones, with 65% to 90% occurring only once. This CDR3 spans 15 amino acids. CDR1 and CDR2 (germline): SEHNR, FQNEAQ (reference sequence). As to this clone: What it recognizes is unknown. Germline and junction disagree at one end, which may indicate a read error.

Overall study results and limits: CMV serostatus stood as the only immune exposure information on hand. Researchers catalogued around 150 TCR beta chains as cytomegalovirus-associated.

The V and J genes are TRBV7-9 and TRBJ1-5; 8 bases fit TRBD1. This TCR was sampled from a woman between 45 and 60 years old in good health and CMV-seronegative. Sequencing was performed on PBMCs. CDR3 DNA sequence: TGTTCCAGCAGCCCGACAGGGGATAGCAATCAGCCCCAGCATTTT. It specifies CSSSPTGDSNQPQHF.